The 30 T cell receptor beta chains below come from one sample, sequenced in a study of cytotoxic CD8 clonotypes in ibrutinib-treated CLL (dated by TCRdb to the early 2020s). The method behind the library was the immunoSEQ multiplex PCR assay. TCRdb mirrors the immuneACCESS table, restricted to in-frame sequences. Some clones are absent from its copies; in checked studies, under half trace to an unresolved V gene, and the reason for the others is unknown. The sample table shows around 310,000 clones, and roughly 79% are seen once. Together, the top ten hold 5% to 7% of the sample. Sequenced material: PBMCs, taken before ibrutinib treatment. The receptors here all came from a human donor with chronic lymphocytic leukemia.

The J gene is TRBJ2-1, the V gene TRBV5-1, with D maybe TRBD2 (6 bases). This CDR3 is built from 14 residues. Trimming took off 3 bases at V and 4 bases at J, with 11 bases between the two ends. CDR1 SGHRS and CDR2 YFSETQ come from the germline V gene. CDR3 in DNA: TGCGCCAGCAGCTGGACCGGGGGATACAATGAGCAGTTCTTC. It specifies CASSWTGGYNEQFF.

The DNA of the CDR3 is TGTGCCAGTAGTATCGAACTTTGGGGGGGGAACAATCAGCCCCAGCATTTT. It translates to CASSIELWGGNNQPQHF. The chain has TRBV19 and TRBJ1-5; tentative D call: TRBD1 (5 bases). The CDR3 totals 17 residues. Trimming shortened V by 3 bases and J by 3 bases, and 18 bases separated the two germline ends. From germline, CDR1 is LNHDA and CDR2 SQIVND (reference sequence).

J is TRBJ2-7 and V is TRBV6-5, with TRBD1 as a possible D gene (6 bases). The CDR3 runs to 13 residues. Germline assignment: CDR1 MNHEY and CDR2 SVGAGI. The germline V and J ends were trimmed by 2 bases and 7 bases, with 12 bases remaining between them. The CDR3 sequence is CASSYDRRREQYF. DNA for the CDR3: TGTGCCAGCAGTTACGACAGGCGGAGGGAGCAGTACTTC.

The V gene is TRBV4-1, the J gene TRBJ2-5; the match to TRBD2 covers 8 bases. V shed 5 bases, J shed 5 bases, and the junction held 7 bases outside the gene matches. The CDR3 contains 14 residues. CDR1 is MGHRA and CDR2 is YSYEKL in the germline V gene. The CDR3 sequence is CASSSGTRFETQYF. For the CDR3, the DNA is TGCGCCAGCAGCTCCGGGACTAGGTTTGAGACCCAGTACTTC.

The V and J genes are TRBV5-6 and TRBJ1-2, with D perhaps TRBD1 (6 bases). CDR1 is SGHDT and CDR2 is YYEEEE in the germline V gene. The V and J ends lost 4 bases and 2 bases respectively, with 12 bases between them. The CDR3 is 14 residues long. The CDR3 nucleotides are TGTGCCAGCAGCGCCCCGGGACAAAACTATGGCTACACCTTC. The encoded protein is CASSAPGQNYGYTF.

The chain uses TRBV4-3 and TRBJ2-7; TRBD1 matches 9 bases. This CDR3 region has 20 residues. The J segment lost 2 bases and the V segment lost 0 bases, leaving 17 bases of the junction unmatched. Per germline, CDR1 LGHNA and CDR2 YSLEER. The CDR3 DNA sequence: TGCGCCAGCAGCCAAGATATTCGGCGGAGTGGGACAGGGTACCCCTACGAGCAGTACTTC. It specifies CASSQDIRRSGTGYPYEQYF.

This chain uses TRBV19 with TRBJ1-4; D unclear. Germline values: CDR1 LNHDA, CDR2 SQIVND (reference sequence). The CDR3 has 15 amino acids. V shed 8 bases and J shed 0 bases, with 13 bases lying between them. In DNA, the CDR3 is TGTGCCAGTGCACAAAGTCGGACAACTAATGAAAAACTGTTTTTT. Protein sequence: CASAQSRTTNEKLFF. Full variable domain (remainder filled in from reference TRBV19 and TRBJ1-4): DGGITQSPKYLFRKEGQNVTLSCEQNLNHDAMYWYRQDPGQGLRLIYYSQIVNDFQKGDIAEGYSVSREKKESFPLTVTSAQKNPTAFYLCASAQSRTTNEKLFFGSGTQLSVL.

The rearrangement links TRBV18 to TRBJ1-2; perhaps TRBD1 as D (5 bases). Germline V gene lookup returns CDR1 KGHSH and CDR2 LQKENI. The CDR3 length is 20 residues. The V end lost 3 bases, the J end lost 6 bases, and 32 bases lay between the germline ends. The CDR3 region has the DNA TGTGCCAGCTCACCGGTGGCAGGGTTCTCCTATAGAGTCGTTACAAATGGCTACACCTTC. This encodes CASSPVAGFSYRVVTNGYTF.

This sequence joins TRBV6-6 and TRBJ2-1; no clear D gene. This CDR3 is built from 14 residues. Germline CDR1 reads MNHNY; CDR2 reads SVGAGI (reference sequence). Trimming cost V 2 bases and J 0 bases, with 5 bases left between them. CDR3 coding DNA: TGTGCCAGCAGTTACCAGAGCTCCTACAATGAGCAGTTCTTC. It codes for CASSYQSSYNEQFF.

The rearrangement links TRBV10-1 to TRBJ1-3, with D uncertain. The CDR3 loop spans 15 amino acids. V was cut by 5 bases and J by 1 base, with 12 bases left in between. The V gene's germline CDR1 is WNHNN and CDR2 SYGVQD (reference sequence). The CDR3 DNA reads TGCGCCAGCAGTACAAGTCGTTCGTCTGGAAACACCATATATTTT. Translated, it gives CASSTSRSSGNTIYF.

A single count supports this clone. This chain links TRBV7-2 with TRBJ2-3; the D is unclear. Germline CDR1 reads SGHTA; CDR2 reads FQGNSA. Trimming removed 3 bases from V and 0 bases from J, with 10 bases in between. This CDR3 has 15 residues. In nucleotides, the CDR3 is TGTGCCAGCAGCTTTCCTTTGGACAGCACAGATACGCAGTATTTT. Its protein is CASSFPLDSTDTQYF. Using reference TRBV7-2 and TRBJ2-3 for the parts outside the CDR3, the full variable domain is GAGVSQSPSNKVTEKGKDVELRCDPISGHTALYWYRQSLGQGLEFLIYFQGNSAPDKSGLPSDRFSAERTGGSVSTLTIQRTQQEDSAVYLCASSFPLDSTDTQYFGPGTRLTVL.

This clone was counted only a few times. The rearrangement links TRBV28 to TRBJ1-4; TRBD1 matches 8 bases. The CDR3 has 15 residues. The germline gives CDR1 MDHEN, CDR2 SYDVKM. Losses at the gene ends were 5 bases for V and 3 bases for J; bases not matched to a gene: 5. The CDR3 coding sequence is TGTGCCAGCAGTACCCAGGGGGCAGCTAATGAAAAACTGTTTTTT. It translates to CASSTQGAANEKLFF.

The chain recombines TRBV29-1 with TRBJ1-4; TRBD1 agrees at 7 bases. Per the germline V gene, CDR1 is SQVTM and CDR2 is ANQGSEA. The CDR3 extends over 13 amino acids. Trimming cost V 4 bases and J 1 base; bases outside gene matches: 0. Here the CDR3 DNA reads TGCAGCGTTGGACAGGGAACTAATGAAAAACTGTTTTTT. Its protein is CSVGQGTNEKLFF.

The rearrangement joins TRBV27 to TRBJ2-2; the D is unclear. Deletions cut 6 bases from V and 5 bases from J, with 4 bases between. This CDR3 is built from 11 residues. Germline V CDR1 and CDR2: MNHEY, SMNVEV (reference sequence). The CDR3 DNA is TGTGCCAGCAGATCTACCGGGGAGCTGTTTTTT. Its protein product is CASRSTGELFF.

The chain is built from TRBV7-9 and TRBJ1-2; TRBD1 matches at 7 bases. This CDR3 comprises 11 residues. J lost 7 bases, V lost 5 bases, and 1 base had no gene match. Germline CDR1 SEHNR, CDR2 FQNEAQ (reference sequence). In nucleotides, the CDR3 is TGTGCCAGCAGCCGGGACAGTGGCTACACCTTC. This encodes CASSRDSGYTF.

This chain joins TRBV2 and TRBJ2-7, with a possible D match to TRBD1 (6 bases). The V gene lost 6 bases and the J gene lost 2 bases, with 14 bases spanning the gap. Germline assignment: CDR1 SNHLY and CDR2 FYNNEI. CDR3 length equals 14 residues. The CDR3 nucleotides are TGTGCCAGCAGGGAAAACAGGGTTGCCTACGAGCAGTACTTC. Amino acid sequence: CASRENRVAYEQYF.

The chain combines TRBV18 with TRBJ2-7; D is possibly TRBD2 (6 bases). The CDR3 spans 15 residues. Between the trimmed V and J ends, which lost 3 bases and 3 bases, there was a span of 15 bases. Looked up from germline, CDR1 is KGHSH and CDR2 is LQKENI. Here the CDR3 reads CASSPGGTGDYEQYF. The CDR3 coding sequence is TGTGCCAGCTCACCCGGCGGGACGGGCGACTACGAGCAGTACTTC.

In its sample, this clone was seen a few times. The chain is built from TRBV5-1 and TRBJ1-1; 7 positions agree with TRBD1. Germline CDR1 and CDR2: SGHRS and YFSETQ. This CDR3 is 16 amino acids long. V was clipped by 6 bases and J by 5 bases; unmatched bases: 16. The CDR3 coding sequence is TGCGCCAGCAACGAGTACTTAAACAGGGGCGTTACTGAAGCTTTCTTT. Its protein is CASNEYLNRGVTEAFF.

This rearrangement joins TRBV6-5 to TRBJ2-5, with D unclear. The V gene lost 0 bases and the J gene lost 1 base, with 6 bases spanning the gap. The CDR3 loop spans 14 amino acids. Germline CDR1 and CDR2: MNHEY and SVGAGI. CDR3 in DNA: TGTGCCAGCAGTTACTCGCAGCCCCAAGAGACCCAGTACTTC. This gives the protein CASSYSQPQETQYF.

The genes are TRBV5-1 and TRBJ2-1, with TRBD2 identical over 7 bases. Germline loops: CDR1 SGHRS, CDR2 YFSETQ. The CDR3 contains 15 residues. The V gene end was trimmed by 5 bases and the J gene end by 8 bases; junction bases not matched to a gene: 13. In nucleotides, the CDR3 is TGCGCCAGCAGTGCCAACGCGGGAGAGGAGGATGAGCAGTTCTTC. Translated, it gives CASSANAGEEDEQFF.

This chain connects TRBV11-3 to TRBJ2-5; TRBD1 or TRBD2 may be the D gene (6 bases each). This CDR3 is built from 17 residues. Germline V lookup: CDR1 SGHNT, CDR2 YENEEA. Trimming cost V 5 bases and J 7 bases, with 26 bases left between them. The CDR3 spells CASSPTSPMGGAGTQYF. CDR3 DNA sequence: TGTGCCAGCAGCCCAACAAGCCCTATGGGGGGCGCGGGGACCCAGTACTTC.

This sequence joins TRBV10-2 and TRBJ2-7; D remains unclear. The germline V gene encodes CDR1 WSHSY and CDR2 SAAADI. The germline V and J ends were trimmed by 3 bases and 1 base, with 13 bases remaining between them. This CDR3 has 15 residues. DNA of the CDR3: TGCGCCAGCAGTGATTTAGGCCAGACATCCTACGAGCAGTACTTC. This codes for CASSDLGQTSYEQYF.

The V gene is TRBV11-2, the J gene TRBJ1-1, with TRBD1 matching over 8 bases. Germline CDR1 is SGHAT and CDR2 is FQNNGV. With 5 bases clipped from V and 0 bases from J, the junction kept 11 bases outside the gene matches. The CDR3 extends over 17 amino acids. The CDR3 nucleotides read TGTGCCAGCAGCCATACGACAGGGGCCTCCCTGAACACTGAAGCTTTCTTT. This gives the protein CASSHTTGASLNTEAFF. The full variable domain, its missing parts supplied by reference TRBV11-2 and TRBJ1-1, is EAGVAQSPRYKIIEKRQSVAFWCNPISGHATLYWYQQILGQGPKLLIQFQNNGVVDDSQLPKDRFSAERLKGVDSTLKIQPAKLEDSAVYLCASSHTTGASLNTEAFFGQGTRLTVV.

The rearrangement links TRBV29-1 to TRBJ1-2; tentatively, D is TRBD1 (5 bases). Trimming cost V 4 bases and J 9 bases, with 15 bases left between them. Germline CDR1 SQVTM, CDR2 ANQGSEA. CDR3 length: 12 amino acids. The CDR3 here is CSVVRDGLRYTF. The CDR3 nucleotides are TGCAGCGTTGTTCGGGACGGACTACGCTACACCTTC.

The chain combines TRBV5-1 with TRBJ2-1; TRBD2 aligns across 11 bases. This CDR3 has 14 residues. The germline CDR1 and CDR2 sequences are SGHRS and YFSETQ. The V segment lost 2 bases and the J segment 9 bases; nucleotides outside the gene matches: 4. The CDR3 region is CASSFQGLAAEQFF. The CDR3, as DNA: TGCGCCAGCAGCTTCCAGGGACTAGCGGCTGAGCAGTTCTTC.

CDR3 protein: CASSRGTSDSYEQYF. The CDR3 DNA is TGCGCCAGCAGCCGTGGGACTAGCGACTCCTACGAGCAGTACTTC. The rearrangement joins TRBV5-1 to TRBJ2-7; 10 bases fit TRBD2. The germline V gene has CDR1 SGHRS and CDR2 YFSETQ. The CDR3 spans 15 residues. V lost 4 bases and J lost 0; bases outside the gene matches: 4.

J is TRBJ1-2 and V is TRBV2; possible D gene TRBD1, 5 bases. The CDR3 has 13 amino acids. V shed 7 bases and J shed 7 bases, with 16 bases lying between them. Germline-derived CDR1 and CDR2 are SNHLY and FYNNEI. As DNA, the CDR3 is TGTGCCAGCATCCCCCGGGACCCGGGTGGCTACACCTTC. It is translated as CASIPRDPGGYTF.

V gene TRBV5-4 combines with J gene TRBJ1-4; the D is unclear. CDR3 size: 17 residues. Trimming removed 0 bases from V and 4 bases from J, with 16 bases in between. The germline CDR1 and CDR2 sequences are SGHNT and YYREEE (reference sequence). CDR3 sequence reads: CASSLAPTVQFNEKLFF. CDR3 in DNA: TGTGCCAGCAGCTTGGCCCCCACGGTCCAATTTAATGAAAAACTGTTTTTT.

The chain uses TRBV10-3 and TRBJ2-7, with D unclear. The V and J ends lost 2 bases and 3 bases respectively, with 11 bases between them. Germline loops: CDR1 ENHRY, CDR2 SYGVKD. This CDR3 is 14 amino acids long. This chain's CDR3 is CAISEAQTHYEQYF. The CDR3 coding sequence is TGTGCCATCAGTGAGGCACAAACGCACTACGAGCAGTACTTC.

The CDR3 loop is CAWSDLGETQYF. DNA of the CDR3: TGTGCCTGGAGTGATCTAGGAGAGACCCAGTACTTC. This sequence joins TRBV30 and TRBJ2-5, with D hard to call. The V and J ends lost 1 base and 4 bases respectively, with 7 bases between them. The CDR3 runs 12 residues. CDR1 is GTSNPN and CDR2 is SVGIG in the germline V gene (reference sequence).